This entry features one T cell receptor beta chain sequence. In the original analysis: It was from reference gene primer amplification that nucleated cell counts were estimated. Profiling relied on immunoSEQ multiplex PCR, and the TCRdb table lists in-frame clones only, not all of them. The D gene and trimming were derived from the DNA, and the V and J assignments and clone size from that table. Counted here are about 210,000 clones, 88% occurring once; the ten biggest clones make up less than 2%. The entry originates in a study of blood T cell repertoires in COVID-19. The overall study: COVID-19 samples from acute and convalescent phases originated in the United States, Italy and Spain.

The CDR3 is 12 amino acids. Trimming pared 5 bases from V and 6 bases from J, leaving 8 bases between. The germline CDR1 and CDR2 sequences are MNHEY and SMNVEV (reference sequence). The chain employs TRBV27 and TRBJ2-1; D not resolved. The sample was peripheral blood. This TCR was sampled from a man in his 70s with acute or convalescent COVID-19. The DNA for the CDR3 is TGTGCCAGCAGTCGACCGGGCAATGAGCAGTTCTTC. This gives the protein CASSRPGNEQFF.